Listed here are 14 T cell receptor beta chains from one sample, sequenced in a study of blood T cell repertoires in COVID-19. Sequencing was performed with immunoSEQ multiplex PCR; in TCRdb, only in-frame clones are kept and a portion is missing. The sample shows about 28,000 clones, 88% of them seen only once. Input material: peripheral blood. These receptors originate from a man aged 55 to 69 with COVID-19, enrolled during active disease.

The chain couples TRBV5-1 to TRBJ2-2; D may be TRBD2 (6 bases). The CDR3 is 15 residues long. Germline CDR1 reads SGHRS; CDR2 reads YFSETQ. The ends were cut back, 0 bases at V and 4 bases at J, with 10 bases in the middle. The CDR3, as DNA: TGCGCCAGCAGCTTGGAAGGGAGGAGCACCGGGGAGCTGTTTTTT. Translating gives CASSLEGRSTGELFF.

The chain uses TRBV6-6 and TRBJ1-3; tentative D call: TRBD1 (5 bases). V was shortened by 6 bases and J by 0 bases, with 9 bases between the two germline ends. Germline-derived CDR1 and CDR2 are MNHNY and SVGAGI (reference sequence). This CDR3 is built from 14 residues. The CDR3 bases are TGTGCCAGCAGGATCGACAGCTCTGGAAACACCATATATTTT. It translates to CASRIDSSGNTIYF.

This clone was counted a few times. The chain uses TRBV30 and TRBJ1-5, with D maybe TRBD1 (5 bases). The length of the CDR3 is 13 residues. CDR1 and CDR2 (germline): GTSNPN, SVGIG (reference sequence). V was cut by 5 bases and J by 4 bases, with 12 bases left in between. The CDR3 region is CAWATRENQPQHF. In DNA, the CDR3 is TGTGCCTGGGCAACCAGGGAAAATCAGCCCCAGCATTTT.

The V call is TRBV5-1, the J call TRBJ2-3; D unclear. CDR1 SGHRS and CDR2 YFSETQ come from the germline V gene. The CDR3 is made up of 14 amino acids. The V end was cut by 3 bases, the J end by 0 bases, with 8 bases between. The CDR3 here is CASSSTPSTDTQYF. The CDR3 bases are TGCGCCAGCAGCTCGACTCCGAGCACAGATACGCAGTATTTT. The full variable domain, rest sourced from reference TRBV5-1 and TRBJ2-3, is KAGVTQTPRYLIKTRGQQVTLSCSPISGHRSVSWYQQTPGQGLQFLFEYFSETQRNKGNFPGRFSGRQFSNSRSEMNVSTLELGDSALYLCASSSTPSTDTQYFGPGTRLTVL.

The chain links TRBV19 to TRBJ2-1, with 8 nucleotides matching TRBD2. The germline gives CDR1 LNHDA, CDR2 SQIVND (reference sequence). The V segment lost 3 bases and the J segment 8 bases; nucleotides outside the gene matches: 15. The CDR3 length is 17 residues. The CDR3 protein is CASSIISASGHGDEQFF. CDR3 DNA: TGTGCCAGTAGTATTATCTCGGCTAGCGGGCACGGGGATGAGCAGTTCTTC.

The chain employs TRBV12-5 and TRBJ2-1; unclear D gene. With 5 bases removed from V and 0 bases from J, the gap between germline ends came to 11 bases. The germline gives CDR1 LGHNT, CDR2 FRNRAP. This CDR3 spans 15 amino acids. The CDR3: CASGPGYSSYNEQFF. The CDR3 coding sequence is TGTGCTAGTGGTCCAGGTTATAGCTCCTACAATGAGCAGTTCTTC.

The V gene is TRBV7-8, the J gene TRBJ2-1; 12 nucleotides match TRBD2. Germline lookup yields CDR1 SGHVS and CDR2 FQNEAQ. Trimming removed 5 bases from V and 3 bases from J; junction bases left unmatched: 8. The CDR3 extends over 17 amino acids. The CDR3 DNA is TGTGCCAGCAGCCGACTAGCGGGAGCCTCTCTCTACAATGAGCAGTTCTTC. Protein sequence: CASSRLAGASLYNEQFF.

V and J are TRBV29-1 and TRBJ2-1, with 7 positions matching TRBD2. V shed 3 bases, J shed 9 bases, and the junction held 5 bases outside the gene matches. The CDR3 length is 12 residues. The germline gives CDR1 SQVTM, CDR2 ANQGSEA. CDR3 residues: CSVDAGVLEQFF. The CDR3 DNA sequence: TGCAGCGTTGATGCGGGAGTGCTTGAGCAGTTCTTC.

The chain is built from TRBV27 and TRBJ1-2; TRBD1 matches 7 bases. The length of the CDR3 is 15 residues. Germline V gene data show CDR1 as MNHEY and CDR2 as SMNVEV (reference sequence). The V segment lost 7 bases and the J segment 4 bases; nucleotides outside the gene matches: 12. CDR3 region: CASTETWTGPYGYTF. In DNA, the CDR3 is TGTGCCAGCACTGAAACTTGGACAGGCCCCTATGGCTACACCTTC.

J is TRBJ2-7 and V is TRBV4-2, with D perhaps TRBD2 (7 bases). Germline CDR1 LGHNA, CDR2 YNFKEQ. Trimming took 5 bases from V and 4 from J, leaving 24 bases between them. The CDR3 consists of 17 residues. The CDR3 coding sequence is TGTGCCAGCAGCATGGGGGAAACAGGGACTATTGGGTACGAGCAGTACTTC. This sequence encodes CASSMGETGTIGYEQYF.

The CDR3 region has the DNA TGCGCCAGCAGTGAGACGGTCTCCGGGACTGGAAACACCATATATTTT. This codes for CASSETVSGTGNTIYF. The chain recombines TRBV10-1 with TRBJ1-3; D unresolved. CDR3 size: 16 residues. Germline CDR1 and CDR2: WNHNN and SYGVQD (reference sequence). Trimming cost V 2 bases and J 2 bases, with 13 bases left between them.

The count of this clone is one. Germline and junction disagree at one end, which may indicate a read error. V gene TRBV24-1 combines with J gene TRBJ2-7, with TRBD2 matching over 11 bases. The length of the CDR3 is 17 residues. In germline, CDR1 is KGHDR, CDR2 SFDVKD. The CDR3 DNA sequence: TGTGCCACCAGTGTCGGGACTAGCGGATCCTTCTCCGACGAGCAGTACTTC. Translation gives CATSVGTSGSFSDEQYF.

The CDR3 is CASSHGLGQETQYF. Here the CDR3 DNA reads TGTGCCAGCAGCCACGGACTAGGTCAAGAGACCCAGTACTTC. V gene TRBV7-9 combines with J gene TRBJ2-5; 7 bases are shared with TRBD2. This CDR3 spans 14 amino acids. The J segment lost 2 bases and the V segment lost 5 bases, leaving 5 bases of the junction unmatched. Germline CDR1 SEHNR, CDR2 FQNEAQ (reference sequence). Together with reference TRBV7-9 and TRBJ2-5, the CDR3 gives the full variable domain: DTGVSQNPRHKITKRGQNVTFRCDPISEHNRLYWYRQTLGQGPEFLTYFQNEAQLEKSRLLSDRFSAERPKGSFSTLEIQRTEQGDSAMYLCASSHGLGQETQYFGPGTRLLVL.

The chain combines TRBV28 with TRBJ1-2, with a weak D call TRBD1 (6 bases). Trimming took 6 bases from V and 5 from J, leaving 16 bases between them. This CDR3 is 14 amino acids long. The germline V gene encodes CDR1 MDHEN and CDR2 SYDVKM. The CDR3 DNA reads TGTGCCAGCAGACGAGCCGGGACAACTTATGGCTACACCTTC. This gives the protein CASRRAGTTYGYTF.